A single TCR beta chain is shown here with its context. Its matching antigen is unknown. These data are taken from a study of CD4 T cells in relation to SARS-CoV-2 and coronaviruses. Here immunoSEQ multiplex PCR was the method, and the copy in TCRdb shows in-frame clones only, minus some. The table records tens of thousands of clones, around 78% of them present only once. Broader study findings: This crossreactivity analysis covered spike protein alone, no other viral proteins.

The unexposed donors gave CD4+ T cells in about 2011-2019, prior to COVID-19. After roughly ten days of culture, CD4+ T cells were isolated. As cell numbers allowed, unexposed-donor CD4+ T cells faced SARS-CoV-2 S/N and four cold-coronavirus spikes. Cultures held two million PBMCs per well with roughly 10 IU/ml IL-2. This CDR3 is 14 amino acids long. Germline CDR1 reads KGHSH; CDR2 reads LQKENI. Trimming took 2 bases from V and 4 from J, leaving 11 bases between them. The sample comprised CD4+ T cells from PBMCs, cultured in vitro. The V and J genes are TRBV18 and TRBJ1-2; no reliable D call. This TCR was sampled from a human donor in good health. The CDR3 region is CASSPNPGAYGYTF. The CDR3 coding sequence is TGTGCCAGCTCACCAAACCCAGGAGCCTATGGCTACACCTTC.